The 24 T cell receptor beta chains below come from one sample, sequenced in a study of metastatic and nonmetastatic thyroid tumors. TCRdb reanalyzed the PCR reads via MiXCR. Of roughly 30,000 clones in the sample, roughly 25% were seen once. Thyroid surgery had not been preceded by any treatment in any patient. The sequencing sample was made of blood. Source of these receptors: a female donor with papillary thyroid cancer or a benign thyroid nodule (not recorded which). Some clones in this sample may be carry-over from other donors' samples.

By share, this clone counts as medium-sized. The CDR3 sequence is CAIPKAGQGELFF. The CDR3 region has the DNA TGTGCCATCCCAAAGGCCGGACAGGGGGAGCTGTTTTTT. The genes are TRBV6-1 and TRBJ2-2; D might be TRBD1 (6 bases). CDR1 and CDR2 from the germline V gene are MNHNS and SASEGT. V lost 10 bases and J lost 8, with 17 bases in between. The CDR3 runs to 13 residues.

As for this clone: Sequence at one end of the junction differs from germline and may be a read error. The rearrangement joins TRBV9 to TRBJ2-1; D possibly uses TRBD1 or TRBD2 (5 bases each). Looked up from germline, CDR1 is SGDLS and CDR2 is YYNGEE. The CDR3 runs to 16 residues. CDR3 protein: CASSVNRSAGDNEHFF. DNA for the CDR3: TGTGCCAGCAGCGTAAACAGGTCCGCGGGCGACAATGAGCACTTCTTC. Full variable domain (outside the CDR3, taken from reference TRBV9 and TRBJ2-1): DSGVTQTPKHLITATGQRVTLRCSPRSGDLSVYWYQQSLDQGLQFLIQYYNGEERAKGNILERFSAQQFPDLHSELNLSSLELGDSALYFCASSVNRSAGDNEHFFGPGTRLTVL.

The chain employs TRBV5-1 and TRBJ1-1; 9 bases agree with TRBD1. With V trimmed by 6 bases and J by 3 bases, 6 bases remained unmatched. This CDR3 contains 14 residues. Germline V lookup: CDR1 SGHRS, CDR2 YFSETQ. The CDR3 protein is CASKFRTGDTEAFF. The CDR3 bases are TGCGCCAGCAAGTTCCGGACAGGGGACACTGAAGCTTTCTTT.

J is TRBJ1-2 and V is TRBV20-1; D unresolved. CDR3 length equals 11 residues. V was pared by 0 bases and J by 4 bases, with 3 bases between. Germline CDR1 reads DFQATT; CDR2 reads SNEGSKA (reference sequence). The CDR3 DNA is TGCAGTGCTAGAGACAGCTATGGCTACACCTTC. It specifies CSARDSYGYTF.

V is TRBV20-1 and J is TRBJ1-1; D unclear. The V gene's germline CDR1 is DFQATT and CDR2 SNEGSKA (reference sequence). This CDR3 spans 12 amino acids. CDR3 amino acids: CNPTELNTEAFF. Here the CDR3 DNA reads TGCAACCCGACTGAGCTGAACACTGAAGCTTTCTTT.

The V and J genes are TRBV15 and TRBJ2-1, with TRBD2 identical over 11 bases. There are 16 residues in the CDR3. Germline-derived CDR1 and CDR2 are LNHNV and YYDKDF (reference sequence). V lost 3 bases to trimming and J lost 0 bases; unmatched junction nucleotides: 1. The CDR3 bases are TGTGCCACCAGCAGCGGGACTAGCGGCTCCTACAATGAGCAGTTCTTC. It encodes CATSSGTSGSYNEQFF.

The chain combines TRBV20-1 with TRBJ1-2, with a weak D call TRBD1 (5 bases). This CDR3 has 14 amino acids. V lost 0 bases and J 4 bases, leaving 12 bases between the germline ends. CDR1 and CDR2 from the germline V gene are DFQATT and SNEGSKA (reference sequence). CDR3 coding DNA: TGCAGTGCTAGAGATGGCAGCGGGGGCTATGGCTACACCTTC. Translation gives CSARDGSGGYGYTF.

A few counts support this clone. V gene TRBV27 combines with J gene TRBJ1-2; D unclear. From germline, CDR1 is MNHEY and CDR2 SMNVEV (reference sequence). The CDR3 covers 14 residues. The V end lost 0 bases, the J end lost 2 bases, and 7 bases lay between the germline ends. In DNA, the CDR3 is TGTGCCAGCAGTTTATCGGTAGAAAACTATGGCTACACCTTC. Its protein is CASSLSVENYGYTF.

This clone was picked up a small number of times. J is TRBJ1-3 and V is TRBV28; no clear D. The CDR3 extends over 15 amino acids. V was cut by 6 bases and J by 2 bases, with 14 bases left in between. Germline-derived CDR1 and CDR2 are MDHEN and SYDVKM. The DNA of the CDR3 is TGTGCCAGCAGGCCGGTTCGGAGGGCTGGAAACACCATATATTTT. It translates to CASRPVRRAGNTIYF.

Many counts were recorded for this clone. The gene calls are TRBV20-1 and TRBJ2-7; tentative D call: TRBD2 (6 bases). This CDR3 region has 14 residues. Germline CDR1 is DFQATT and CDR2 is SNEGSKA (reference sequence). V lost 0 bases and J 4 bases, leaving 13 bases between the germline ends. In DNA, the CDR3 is TGCAGTGCTAGAGATCACGGGAGCGGGTACGAGCAGTACTTC. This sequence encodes CSARDHGSGYEQYF.

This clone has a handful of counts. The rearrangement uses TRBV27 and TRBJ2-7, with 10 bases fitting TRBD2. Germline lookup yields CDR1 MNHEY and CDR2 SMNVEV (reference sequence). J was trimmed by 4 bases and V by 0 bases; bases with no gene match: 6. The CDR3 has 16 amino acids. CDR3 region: CASSLSRLAGAYEQYF. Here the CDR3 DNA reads TGTGCCAGCAGTTTATCGAGGCTAGCGGGAGCGTACGAGCAGTACTTC.

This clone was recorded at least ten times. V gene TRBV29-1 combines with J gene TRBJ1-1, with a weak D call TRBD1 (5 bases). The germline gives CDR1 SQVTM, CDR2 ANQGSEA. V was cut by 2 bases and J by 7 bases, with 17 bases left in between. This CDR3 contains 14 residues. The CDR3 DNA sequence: TGCAGCGTTGAACGAGGGGTTCCCCTGGGTGAAGCTTTCTTT. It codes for CSVERGVPLGEAFF.

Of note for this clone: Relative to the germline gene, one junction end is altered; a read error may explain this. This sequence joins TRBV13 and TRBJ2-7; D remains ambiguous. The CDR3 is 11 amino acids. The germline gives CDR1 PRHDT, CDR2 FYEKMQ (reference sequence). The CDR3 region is CASSLGQGPIF. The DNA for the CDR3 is TGTGCCAGCAGCTTAGGACAAGGACCTATCTTC.

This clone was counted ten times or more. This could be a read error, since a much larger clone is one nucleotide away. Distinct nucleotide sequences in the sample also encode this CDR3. Here the CDR3 DNA reads TGTGCCAGCGCTTTGGGGCCAGGCTACGAGCAGTACTTC. It yields the protein CASALGPGYEQYF. This chain joins TRBV27 and TRBJ2-7; a possible D gene is TRBD1 (5 bases). V dropped 8 bases and J dropped 3 bases, with 14 bases sitting between them. The CDR3 is made up of 13 amino acids. CDR1 and CDR2 (germline): MNHEY, SMNVEV (reference sequence).

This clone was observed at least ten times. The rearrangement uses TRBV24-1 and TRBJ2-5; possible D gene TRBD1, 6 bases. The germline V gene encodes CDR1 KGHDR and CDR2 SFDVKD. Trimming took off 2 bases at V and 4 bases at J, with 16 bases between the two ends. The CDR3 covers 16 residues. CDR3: CATSDYGGGSRETQYF. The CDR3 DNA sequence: TGTGCCACCAGTGATTATGGGGGCGGATCCAGAGAGACCCAGTACTTC.

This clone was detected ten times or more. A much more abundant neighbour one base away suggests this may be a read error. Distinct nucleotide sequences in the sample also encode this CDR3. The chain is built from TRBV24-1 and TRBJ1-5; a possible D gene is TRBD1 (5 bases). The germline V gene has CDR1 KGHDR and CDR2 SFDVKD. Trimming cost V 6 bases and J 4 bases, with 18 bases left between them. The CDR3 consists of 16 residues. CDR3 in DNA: TGTGCCACCAGTAGGACCGGGGCCCCGGCTAATCAGCCCCAGCATTTT. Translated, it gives CATSRTGAPANQPQHF.

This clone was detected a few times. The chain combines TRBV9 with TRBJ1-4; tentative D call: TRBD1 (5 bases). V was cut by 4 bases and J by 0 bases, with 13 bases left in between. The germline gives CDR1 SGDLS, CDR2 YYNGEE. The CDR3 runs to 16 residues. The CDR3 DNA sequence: TGTGCCAGCAGCCCCGGCCTGGGGGCAACTAATGAAAAACTGTTTTTT. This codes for CASSPGLGATNEKLFF.

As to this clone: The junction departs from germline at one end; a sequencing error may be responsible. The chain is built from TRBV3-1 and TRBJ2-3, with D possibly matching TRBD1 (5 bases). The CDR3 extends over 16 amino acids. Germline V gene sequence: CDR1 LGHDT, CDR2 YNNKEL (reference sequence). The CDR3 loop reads CASIQDVRQLTDTQYF. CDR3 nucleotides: TGTGCCAGCATCCAAGATGTGCGACAGCTGACAGATACGCAGTATTTT.

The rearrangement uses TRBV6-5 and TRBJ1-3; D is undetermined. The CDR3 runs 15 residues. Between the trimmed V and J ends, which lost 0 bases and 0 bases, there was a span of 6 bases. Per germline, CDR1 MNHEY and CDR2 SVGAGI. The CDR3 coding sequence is TGTGCCAGCAGTTACTCGAGGTCCTCTGGAAACACCATATATTTT. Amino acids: CASSYSRSSGNTIYF.

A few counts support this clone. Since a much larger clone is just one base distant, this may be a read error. The CDR3 coding sequence is TGTGCCAGCACCCTACTGGAGCGGGCGACGAACACTGAAGCTTTCTTT. Its protein product is CASTLLERATNTEAFF. This chain joins TRBV2 and TRBJ1-1; D gene uncertain. From germline, CDR1 is SNHLY and CDR2 FYNNEI. The V gene lost 7 bases and the J gene lost 1 base, with 19 bases spanning the gap. This CDR3 is 16 amino acids long.

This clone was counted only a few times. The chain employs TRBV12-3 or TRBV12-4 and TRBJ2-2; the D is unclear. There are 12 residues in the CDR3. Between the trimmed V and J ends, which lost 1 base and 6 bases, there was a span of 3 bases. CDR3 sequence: CASSLGAGELFF. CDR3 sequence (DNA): TGTGCCAGCAGTTTAGGGGCCGGGGAGCTGTTTTTT.

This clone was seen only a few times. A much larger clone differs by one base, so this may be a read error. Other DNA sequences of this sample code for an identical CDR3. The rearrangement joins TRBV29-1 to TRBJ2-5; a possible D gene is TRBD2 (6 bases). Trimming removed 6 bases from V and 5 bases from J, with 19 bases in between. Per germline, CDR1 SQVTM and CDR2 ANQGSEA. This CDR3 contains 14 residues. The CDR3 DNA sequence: TGCAGCGTCCTAACGGAGGGTCGTTGGGAGACCCAGTACTTC. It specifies CSVLTEGRWETQYF.

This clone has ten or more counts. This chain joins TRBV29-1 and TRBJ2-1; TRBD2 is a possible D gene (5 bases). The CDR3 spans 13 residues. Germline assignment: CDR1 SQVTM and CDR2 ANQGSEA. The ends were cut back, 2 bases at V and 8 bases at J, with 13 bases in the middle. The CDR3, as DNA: TGCAGCGTTGAAAACGGTGGGAGTTATGAGCAGTTCTTC. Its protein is CSVENGGSYEQFF.

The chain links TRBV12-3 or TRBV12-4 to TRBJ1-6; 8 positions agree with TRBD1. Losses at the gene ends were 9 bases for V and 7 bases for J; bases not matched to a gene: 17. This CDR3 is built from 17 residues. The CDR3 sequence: CARTKGQDWASNSPLHF. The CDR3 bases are TGTGCCAGAACTAAGGGACAGGACTGGGCCTCCAATTCACCCCTCCACTTT.